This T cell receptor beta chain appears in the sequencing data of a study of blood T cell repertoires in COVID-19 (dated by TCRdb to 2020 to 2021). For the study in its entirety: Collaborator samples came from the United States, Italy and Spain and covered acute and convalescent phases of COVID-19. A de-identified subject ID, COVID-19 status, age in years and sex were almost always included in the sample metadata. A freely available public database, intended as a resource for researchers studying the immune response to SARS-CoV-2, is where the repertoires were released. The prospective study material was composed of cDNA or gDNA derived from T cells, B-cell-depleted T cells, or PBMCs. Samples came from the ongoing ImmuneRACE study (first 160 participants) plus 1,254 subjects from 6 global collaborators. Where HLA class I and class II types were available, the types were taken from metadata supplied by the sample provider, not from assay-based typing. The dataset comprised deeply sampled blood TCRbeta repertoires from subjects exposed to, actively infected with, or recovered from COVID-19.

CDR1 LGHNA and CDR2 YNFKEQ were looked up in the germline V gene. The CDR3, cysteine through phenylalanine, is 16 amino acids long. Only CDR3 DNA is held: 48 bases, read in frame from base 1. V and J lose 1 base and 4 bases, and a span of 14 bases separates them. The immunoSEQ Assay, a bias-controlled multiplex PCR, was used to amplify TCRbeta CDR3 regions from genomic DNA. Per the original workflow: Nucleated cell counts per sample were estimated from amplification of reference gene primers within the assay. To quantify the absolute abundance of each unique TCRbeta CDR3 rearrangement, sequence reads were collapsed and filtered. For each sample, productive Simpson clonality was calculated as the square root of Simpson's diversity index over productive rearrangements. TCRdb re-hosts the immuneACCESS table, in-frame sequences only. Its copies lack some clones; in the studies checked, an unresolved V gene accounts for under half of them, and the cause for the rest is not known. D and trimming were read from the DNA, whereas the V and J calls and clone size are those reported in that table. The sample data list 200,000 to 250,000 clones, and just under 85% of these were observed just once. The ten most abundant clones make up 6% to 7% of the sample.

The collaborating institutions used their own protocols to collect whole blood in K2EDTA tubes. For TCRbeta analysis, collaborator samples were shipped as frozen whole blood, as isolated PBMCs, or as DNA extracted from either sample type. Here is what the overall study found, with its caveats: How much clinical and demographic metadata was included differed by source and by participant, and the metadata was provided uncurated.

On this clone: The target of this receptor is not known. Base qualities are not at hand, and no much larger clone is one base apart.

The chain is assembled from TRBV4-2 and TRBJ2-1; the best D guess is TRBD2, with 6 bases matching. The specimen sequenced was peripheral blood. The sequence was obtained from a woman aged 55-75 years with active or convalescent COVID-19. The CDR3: CASSQVSGGIYNEQFF. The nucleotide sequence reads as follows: TGTGCCAGCAGCCAAGTGTCCGGGGGAATTTACAATGAGCAGTTCTTC.